The rows below give T cell receptor beta chains drawn from one sample of a study of glioma-infiltrating T cells. TCRdb re-called the multiplex PCR reads through MiXCR, storing one row per CDR3 protein. Of roughly 350,000 distinct CDR3 sequences listed, around 38% are singletons. The specimen was glioma tissue, nonneoplastic brain tissue, or PBMCs (not recorded which). The receptors stem from a human donor with low-grade glioma or glioblastoma, undergoing nonglioma brain surgery, or in good health (not recorded which). CDR3s include the opening cysteine and the closing phenylalanine or tryptophan. D genes are given only for firm matches. Not all rows give a size; the values are once, few, many and, for expanded clones, a class.

>TRBJ1-4|NA|many|TRBV27
TGTGCCAGCAGTCTGGGACGGCCGGGGCAACTGTTTTTT
CASSLGRPGQLFF
>TRBJ2-1|TRBD2|NA|TRBV2
TGTGCCAGCAGAGAAACTCCGGGACTAGCGGGAGCAGGTGAGCAGTTCTTC
CASRETPGLAGAGEQFF
>TRBJ2-6|NA|NA|TRBV28
TGTGCCAGCAGTTTCTTTATGGATGATGCCAACGTCCTGACTTTC
CASSFFMDDANVLTF
>TRBJ2-1|NA|NA|TRBV11-2
TGTGCCAGCAGCCTACGGACAGCCTACAATGAGCAGTTCTTC
CASSLRTAYNEQFF
>TRBJ1-1|NA|NA|TRBV9
TGTGCCAGCAGCGTAGAAGGTAGGGACACTGAAGCTTTCTTT
CASSVEGRDTEAFF
>TRBJ1-2|TRBD1|few|TRBV28
TGTGCCAGCAGTCAATACCCAGGGGGTCCCAACTATGGCTACACCTTC
CASSQYPGGPNYGYTF
>TRBJ2-3|NA|few|TRBV20-1
TGCAGTGCTAGATCCTGGACTAGCACAGATACGCAGTATTTT
CSARSWTSTDTQYF
>TRBJ2-7|NA|few|TRBV19
TGTGCCAGTAGTATCGTACGGTCCTACGAGCAGTACTTC
CASSIVRSYEQYF
>TRBJ2-7|NA|NA|TRBV6-5
TGTGCCAGCACTTTTTCGGGGCGGGGATACGAGCAGTACTTC
CASTFSGRGYEQYF
>TRBJ1-5|NA|NA|TRBV7-9
TGTGCCAGCAGCTTCTATAGTCAGCCCCAGCATTTT
CASSFYSQPQHF
>TRBJ2-6|TRBD1|NA|TRBV2
TGTGCCAGCGGCGGACAGGGTTTCCCCAACGTCCTGACTTTC
CASGGQGFPNVLTF
>TRBJ2-5|TRBD1|many|TRBV6-1
TGTGCCAGCAGTCAGGACAGGGGCGGGGAGACCCAGTACTTC
CASSQDRGGETQYF
>TRBJ1-1|NA|NA|TRBV5-1
TGCGCCAGCAGCTTGTATCCAGGACGAGCCACTGAAGCTTTCTTT
CASSLYPGRATEAFF
>TRBJ1-5|NA|NA|TRBV28
TGTGCCAGCAGACCAGGGAACTTCCCCTATAGCAATCAGCCCCAGCATTTT
CASRPGNFPYSNQPQHF
>TRBJ2-4|TRBD2|few|TRBV28
TGTGCCAGCAGTCCGGCGGGGGGGGAAGCCAAAAACATTCAGTACTTC
CASSPAGGEAKNIQYF
>TRBJ1-5|NA|NA|TRBV4-1
TGCGCCAGCAGCCAAGCTTCTGGCGGCCTCGGTCAGCCCCAGCATTTT
CASSQASGGLGQPQHF
>TRBJ2-3|NA|many|TRBV19
TGTGCCAGTAGTACCAGGCGGGCGGATACGCAGTATTTT
CASSTRRADTQYF
>TRBJ2-1|NA|NA|TRBV28
TGTGCCAGCAGTTCACAGGGCACGGGTGCAATCTACAATGAGCAGTTCTTC
CASSSQGTGAIYNEQFF
>TRBJ2-2|TRBD2|NA|TRBV4-2
TGTGCCAGCAGCCAAATCGGGAGGCTGTACACCGGGGAGCTGCTTTTT
CASSQIGRLYTGELLF
>TRBJ2-1|TRBD2|few|TRBV10-3
TGTGCCATCAGTGAGCTCGGTAAGCGCGGGGGCTACAATGAGCAGTTCTTC
CAISELGKRGGYNEQFF
>TRBJ1-1|NA|few|TRBV4-2
TGTGCCAGTAATCGCAGGGAAGCTTTCTTT
CASNRREAFF
>TRBJ1-5|NA|NA|TRBV7-2
TGTGCCAGCAGCTTAAGAACAGGCCCCGGAACGCTCCGACCCCAGCATTTT
CASSLRTGPGTLRPQHF
>TRBJ1-1|NA|NA|TRBV27
TGTGCCAGCAGTCCACATCCGGGTAGGACTGAAGCTTTCTTT
CASSPHPGRTEAFF
>TRBJ2-1|NA|many|TRBV27
TGTGCCAGCGGCTACAATGAGCAGTTCTTC
CASGYNEQFF
>TRBJ1-1|NA|NA|TRBV7-3
TGTGCCAGCAGCTTGACACCCCGAGGGGAGGGGGGCACTGAAGCTTTCTTT
CASSLTPRGEGGTEAFF
>TRBJ2-1|TRBD2|NA|TRBV9
TGTGCCAGCAGCCCGCTAGCGGGAGGCCACAATGAGCAGTTCTTC
CASSPLAGGHNEQFF
>TRBJ2-7|NA|few|TRBV6-1
TGTGCCAGCAGTCACCCCGGACTACCTTCCTACGAGCAGTACTTC
CASSHPGLPSYEQYF
>TRBJ2-1|TRBD2|NA|TRBV4-2
TGTGCCAGCAGCCTCGGGCTAGCGGGAGGATTCCCCTACAATGAGCAGTTCTTC
CASSLGLAGGFPYNEQFF
>TRBJ2-2|TRBD1|few|TRBV27
TGTGCCAGCAGTTATTTCGGACAGGGCGGCACCGGGGAGCTGTTTTTT
CASSYFGQGGTGELFF
>TRBJ1-5|TRBD1|few|TRBV20-1
TGCAGTGCCCGGACAGGGTCCGATCAGCCCCAGCATTTT
CSARTGSDQPQHF
>TRBJ2-1|NA|many|TRBV27
TGTGCCAGCAGCTCCCTGGGGCCAAGCTCCTACAATGAGCAGTTCTTC
CASSSLGPSSYNEQFF
>TRBJ2-1|NA|NA|TRBV2
TGTGCCAGCAGTGAAGCTAATGACAATGAGCAGTTCTTC
CASSEANDNEQFF
>TRBJ2-5|NA|few|TRBV7-9
TGTGCCAGCAGCCCCCGTCAGGTCCAGAAGGAGACCCAGTACTTC
CASSPRQVQKETQYF
>TRBJ2-3|NA|NA|TRBV7-9
TGTGCCACCTCTAGCGCAAAGATTTATACGCAGTATTTT
CATSSAKIYTQYF
>TRBJ2-1|TRBD1|NA|TRBV7-6
TGTGCCAGCAGCTTCGGACAGGTCGGCCTTAATGAGCAGTCCTTC
CASSFGQVGLNEQSF
>TRBJ2-7|TRBD2|few|TRBV4-2
TGTGCCAGCAGCCAAGGGTCACTAGCGCCTTACGAGCAGTACTTC
CASSQGSLAPYEQYF
>TRBJ2-7|TRBD2|few|TRBV20-1
TGCAGTGCTAGTAGCGGGAGGGGCTACGAGCAGTACTTC
CSASSGRGYEQYF
>TRBJ2-3|NA|NA|TRBV11-2
TGTGCCAGCAGCTTAGGGGACACAGTGACAGATACGCAGTATTTT
CASSLGDTVTDTQYF
>TRBJ2-7|NA|many|TRBV6-2/TRBV6-3
TGTGCCAGCAGTTTTGGGAGCCCCCCCTACGAGCAGTACTTC
CASSFGSPPYEQYF
>TRBJ2-1|TRBD1|NA|TRBV20-1
TGCAGTGCCTCCTGGACAGGCGACTACAATGAGCAGTTCTTC
CSASWTGDYNEQFF
>TRBJ2-5|TRBD1|NA|TRBV14
TGTGCCAGCAGCCTACAGGGGTTTCAAGAGGCCCAGTACTTC
CASSLQGFQEAQYF
>TRBJ1-5|TRBD1|NA|TRBV25-1
TGTGCCAGCAGTGGTGCCCCAGGGGGGGCGAGCAATCAGCCCCAGCATTTT
CASSGAPGGASNQPQHF
>TRBJ1-4|NA|NA|TRBV4-2
TGTGCCAGCAGCCAAGATAGGGGGGTGGGGGCTGAAAAACTGTTTTTT
CASSQDRGVGAEKLFF